The 7 T cell receptor beta chains in this list originate from one sample, sequenced in a study of T cell repertoires in cytomegalovirus infection. The antigens for these receptors are not known. TCRdb processed the reads anew with MiXCR; each CDR3 protein has one entry. The sample lists about 900,000 distinct CDR3 sequences, roughly 30% seen once, with about an eighth in the top ten. The specimen comprised cultured CD8+ T cells from PBMCs, sampled from culture after CMV antigen stimulation. The receptors come from a human donor in good health (CMV status not recorded). Some clones in this sample may be carry-over from other donors' samples.

This chain connects TRBV7-6 to TRBJ2-1; a weak D match, TRBD1 (8 bases). CDR1 is SGHVS, CDR2 FNYEAQ, per germline. The CDR3 is 15 residues long. Trimming took off 5 bases at V and 4 bases at J, with 15 bases between the two ends. The CDR3 loop is CASSPAGQVYNEQFF. The CDR3 DNA reads TGTGCCAGCAGCCCAGCGGGACAGGTTTACAATGAGCAGTTCTTC.

This sequence joins TRBV5-1 and TRBJ2-2; D possibly corresponds to TRBD1 (5 bases). The CDR3 has 18 amino acids. Germline CDR1 reads SGHRS; CDR2 reads YFSETQ. V was cut by 3 bases and J by 0 bases, with 18 bases left in between. The CDR3 sequence: CASSWGGAGRTNTGELFF. Written as DNA, the CDR3 is TGCGCCAGCAGCTGGGGTGGGGCAGGCCGCACGAACACCGGGGAGCTGTTTTTT. Filled out from reference TRBV5-1 and TRBJ2-2, the complete variable domain reads KAGVTQTPRYLIKTRGQQVTLSCSPISGHRSVSWYQQTPGQGLQFLFEYFSETQRNKGNFPGRFSGRQFSNSRSEMNVSTLELGDSALYLCASSWGGAGRTNTGELFFGEGSRLTVL.

This clonotype was found many times. The V call is TRBV19, the J call TRBJ1-1; D is undetermined. There are 16 residues in the CDR3. CDR1 is LNHDA and CDR2 is SQIVND in the germline V gene (reference sequence). Trimming stripped 3 bases from V and 4 bases from J, with 18 bases between. As DNA, the CDR3 is TGTGCCAGTAGTATTTCGGGGTCACTAAAGGGCACTGAAGCTTTCTTT. Amino acid sequence: CASSISGSLKGTEAFF.

V is TRBV6-2 or TRBV6-3 and J is TRBJ2-7; D is unresolved. Between the trimmed V and J ends, which lost 1 base and 0 bases, there was a span of 7 bases. This CDR3 spans 14 amino acids. Germline values: CDR1 MNHEY, CDR2 SVGEGT. In DNA form, the CDR3 reads TGTGCCAGCAGTTACTTTGACGGCTCCTACGAGCAGTACTTC. Amino acid sequence: CASSYFDGSYEQYF.

The rearrangement links TRBV11-3 to TRBJ2-7; D is possibly TRBD1 or TRBD2 (5 bases each). The CDR3 is 13 amino acids. Germline CDR1 is SGHNT and CDR2 is YENEEA. Trimming left V 4 bases short and J 7 bases short, with 14 bases between. CDR3: CASSSGRGREQYF. DNA for the CDR3: TGTGCCAGCAGCTCGGGACGGGGAAGGGAGCAGTACTTC.

This clonotype was detected a few times. One end of the junction is discordant with germline, which a read error may explain. The chain links TRBV5-4 to TRBJ2-3; 9 bases map to TRBD1. The CDR3 is 12 residues long. From germline, CDR1 is SGHNT and CDR2 YYREEE (reference sequence). This CDR3 is CASSSLTGGEDF. The DNA for the CDR3 is TGTGCCAGCAGCTCGTTGACAGGGGGTGAAGATTTT.

This clonotype was found a few times. J is TRBJ2-1 and V is TRBV5-1; 13 bases map to TRBD2. Germline assignment: CDR1 SGHRS and CDR2 YFSETQ. V lost 4 bases, J lost 3 bases, and 4 bases stayed unmatched. The CDR3 extends over 16 amino acids. CDR3 coding DNA: TGCGCCAGCAGCGCACTAGCGGGGGGGGGCTACAATGAGCAGTTCTTC. As protein: CASSALAGGGYNEQFF.